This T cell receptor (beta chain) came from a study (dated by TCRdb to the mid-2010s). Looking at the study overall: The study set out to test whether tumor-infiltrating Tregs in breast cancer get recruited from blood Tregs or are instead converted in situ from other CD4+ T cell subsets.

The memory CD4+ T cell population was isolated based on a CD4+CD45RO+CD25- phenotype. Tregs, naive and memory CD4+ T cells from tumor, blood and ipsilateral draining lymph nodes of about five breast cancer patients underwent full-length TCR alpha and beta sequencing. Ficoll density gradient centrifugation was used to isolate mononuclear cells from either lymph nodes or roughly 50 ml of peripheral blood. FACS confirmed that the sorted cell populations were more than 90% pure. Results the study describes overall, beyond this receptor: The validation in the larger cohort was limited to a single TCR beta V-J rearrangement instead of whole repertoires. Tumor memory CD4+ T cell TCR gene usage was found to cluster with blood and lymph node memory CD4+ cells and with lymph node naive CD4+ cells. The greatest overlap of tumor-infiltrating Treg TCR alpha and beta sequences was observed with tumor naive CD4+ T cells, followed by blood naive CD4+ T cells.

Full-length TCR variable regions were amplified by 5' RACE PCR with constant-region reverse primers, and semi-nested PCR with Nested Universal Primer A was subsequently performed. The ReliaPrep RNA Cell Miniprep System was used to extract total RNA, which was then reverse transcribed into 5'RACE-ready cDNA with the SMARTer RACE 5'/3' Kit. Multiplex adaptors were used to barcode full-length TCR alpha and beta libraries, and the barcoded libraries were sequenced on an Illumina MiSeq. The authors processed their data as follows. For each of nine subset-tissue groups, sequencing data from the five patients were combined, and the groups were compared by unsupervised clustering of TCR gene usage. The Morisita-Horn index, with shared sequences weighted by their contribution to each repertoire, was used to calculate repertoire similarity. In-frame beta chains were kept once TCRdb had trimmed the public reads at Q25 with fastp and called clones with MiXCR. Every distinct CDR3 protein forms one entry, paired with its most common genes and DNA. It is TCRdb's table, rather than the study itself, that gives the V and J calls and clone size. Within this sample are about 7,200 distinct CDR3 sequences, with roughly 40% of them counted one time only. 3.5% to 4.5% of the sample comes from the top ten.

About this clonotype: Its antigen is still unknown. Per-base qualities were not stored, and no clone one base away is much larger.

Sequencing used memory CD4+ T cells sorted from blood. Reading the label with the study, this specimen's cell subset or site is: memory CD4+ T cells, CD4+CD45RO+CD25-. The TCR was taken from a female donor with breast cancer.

The CDR3 amino acid sequence is: CSARRAGGLNTEAFF. The DNA sequence is TGCAGTGCTAGGCGGGCAGGGGGTTTGAACACTGAAGCTTTCTTT. The rearrangement combines TRBV20-1 with TRBJ1-1; 7 central bases correspond to TRBD1. The CDR3 runs 15 residues from the cysteine to the phenylalanine. Only the CDR3 portion is preserved as DNA: 45 bases, with reading frame beginning at the first base. Taken from the germline V gene (reference sequence), the CDR1 and CDR2 loops are DFQATT and SNEGSKA. Trimming accounts for 3 bases at V and 0 bases at J, while the number of junction bases matched to no gene is 7.